This T cell receptor beta chain was identified during a study of response to subunit inactivated influenza vaccine. Trimming left V 0 bases short and J 1 base short, with 8 bases between. Germline assignment: CDR1 LNHNV and CDR2 YYDKDF (reference sequence). The CDR3 sequence is 15 residues long. TCRdb redid the calling of the RT-PCR reads with MiXCR, one entry per CDR3 protein. The profile shows about 570,000 distinct CDR3 sequences, approximately 11% of them singletons. The sample was also reused in another study, on T cells expressing NK-cell markers. Per that paper: The cDNA for TCR beta came from 5'RACE template switching with UMIs. Repertoires of TCR beta were obtained from T cells sorted as CD3+CD56+NKG2C+, CD3+CD56+NKG2C- and CD3+CD56-NKG2C+. In more than 5 donors, dominant CD3+CD56+NKG2C+ clonotypes ranked among the top 10 CD8+ clonotypes. Topping the CD3+CD56-NKG2C+ fraction as well were these clonotypes, in a few donors.

The sequence came from a middle-aged man who received an inactivated influenza vaccine. V and J are TRBV15 and TRBJ2-3, with D maybe TRBD2 (6 bases). This sample comprised PBMCs from blood, obtained on the day of vaccination. The CDR3 DNA is TGTGCCACCAGCAGAGATCCGGGGGGCACAGATACGCAGTATTTT. It codes for CATSRDPGGTDTQYF.